The clone carrying this T cell receptor beta chain was counted once. These data come from a study of blood T cell repertoires in COVID-19. On the study more broadly: PBMCs, B-cell-depleted T cells, or T cells provided the cDNA or gDNA that made up the material.

Measured with immunoSEQ multiplex PCR; TCRdb has only the in-frame clones, and not every one. The sample consists of 200,000 to 250,000 clones, about four fifths of them appearing once. Cohorts were based on clinical histories the participants reported. The CDR3 spans 15 residues. Per the germline V gene, CDR1 is SGHRS and CDR2 is YFSETQ. V was shortened by 4 bases and J by 4 bases, with 17 bases between the two germline ends. The sample consisted of PBMCs or T cells enriched from blood (not recorded which). This clonotype originated in a woman in her forties or fifties who had been exposed to COVID-19. This chain joins TRBV5-1 and TRBJ1-2; D ambiguous. CDR3: CASSPNSGKGYGYTF. The CDR3 region has the DNA TGCGCCAGCAGCCCGAATTCCGGGAAGGGCTATGGCTACACCTTC.